Listed below are T cell receptor beta chains from one sample, sequenced in a study of blood T cell repertoires in COVID-19. The assay was immunoSEQ multiplex PCR, and TCRdb's table has in-frame clones only and misses some. Of about 110,000 clones in the sample, more than 75% are singletons; the top ten hold over 2%. Material for sequencing was peripheral blood. The receptors were sampled from a human donor in a cohort sampled during active COVID-19. Both conserved end residues are part of each CDR3. D genes are given only for firm matches. A row's size may be missing; if present it is once, few, many or a size class.

.,TRBV10-3,.,TRBJ1-5,CAIRTMTRTLQPQHF,TGTGCCATCAGGACTATGACACGAACCCTTCAGCCCCAGCATTTT
.,TRBV7-2,few,TRBJ2-7,CASSLGGGPYEQYF,TGTGCCAGCAGCTTAGGTGGAGGCCCCTACGAGCAGTACTTC
.,TRBV6-5,.,TRBJ2-7,CASIQTGSSYEQYF,TGTGCCAGCATCCAGACGGGAAGCTCCTACGAGCAGTACTTC
.,TRBV11-2,.,TRBJ2-7,CASSRGQHSYEQYF,TGTGCCAGCAGCCGCGGACAGCACTCCTACGAGCAGTACTTC
.,TRBV19,.,TRBJ2-3,CASSIRAKDTQYF,TGTGCCAGTAGTATCAGGGCGAAAGATACGCAGTATTTT
TRBD2,TRBV5-4,.,TRBJ2-1,CASSLVPAGLEQFF,TGTGCCAGCAGCTTGGTCCCAGCGGGGCTTGAGCAGTTCTTC
TRBD1,TRBV4-3,.,TRBJ2-3,CASSQSSGGAVPDTQYF,TGCGCCAGCAGCCAATCTTCAGGGGGCGCCGTCCCAGATACGCAGTATTTT
.,TRBV28,.,TRBJ1-5,CASSSPRQLNQPQHF,TGTGCCAGCAGTTCGCCTCGACAGTTAAATCAGCCCCAGCATTTT
TRBD1,TRBV6-5,once,TRBJ2-5,CASSSLTGGVETQYF,TGTGCCAGCAGTTCTCTGACAGGGGGCGTGGAGACCCAGTACTTC
TRBD2,TRBV7-6,.,TRBJ2-2,CASSLTLAGGTGELFF,TGTGCCAGCAGCTTAACCCTAGCGGGGGGGACCGGGGAGCTGTTTTTT
TRBD2,TRBV5-4,few,TRBJ2-3,CAISDGSTSGRPFTDTQYF,TGTGCCATCAGCGATGGATCGACTAGCGGGAGGCCGTTCACAGATACGCAGTATTTT
.,TRBV9,.,TRBJ2-7,CASSVVGVAGRGMDEQYF,TGTGCCAGCAGCGTAGTTGGGGTTGCGGGTCGGGGAATGGACGAGCAGTACTTC
TRBD1,TRBV7-9,.,TRBJ2-3,CASSLDGTGTDTQYF,TGTGCCAGCAGCTTAGACGGGACAGGGACAGATACGCAGTATTTT
.,TRBV5-1,.,TRBJ2-7,CASSFSSEVRTYEQYF,TGCGCCAGCAGCTTTAGTAGCGAGGTTCGAACCTACGAGCAGTACTTC
.,TRBV7-3,.,TRBJ2-1,CASSPPGLYNEQFF,TGTGCCAGCAGCCCGCCGGGACTTTACAATGAGCAGTTCTTC
TRBD2,TRBV28,.,TRBJ2-7,CASRIAGRYEQYF,TGTGCCAGCAGGATAGCGGGGAGGTACGAGCAGTACTTC
.,TRBV6-5,.,TRBJ2-7,CASSYNSPPNSYEQYF,TGTGCCAGCAGTTACAACAGTCCTCCTAATTCCTACGAGCAGTACTTC
.,TRBV29-1,.,TRBJ1-1,CSVGRGTEAFF,TGCAGCGTTGGACGAGGGACAGAAGCTTTCTTT
TRBD1,TRBV3-1/TRBV3-2,.,TRBJ2-3,CASSPTTGGGIDTQYF,TGTGCCAGCAGCCCGACGACAGGGGGCGGGATAGATACGCAGTATTTT
.,TRBV5-1,.,TRBJ2-2,CASSLGSANTGELFF,TGCGCCAGCAGCCTCGGGTCCGCGAACACCGGGGAGCTGTTTTTT
.,TRBV7-9,once,TRBJ2-7,CASSFQARAYEQYF,TGTGCCAGCAGCTTCCAAGCGAGAGCCTACGAGCAGTACTTC
.,TRBV20-1,.,TRBJ2-3,CSATTDTQYF,TGCAGTGCTACTACAGATACGCAGTATTTT
.,TRBV9,.,TRBJ2-2,CASSVSTTGELFF,TGTGCCAGCAGCGTATCTACGACCGGGGAGCTGTTTTTT
TRBD1,TRBV7-2,.,TRBJ1-1,CASSLGGTVNTEAFF,TGTGCCAGCAGCTTAGGTGGGACAGTGAACACTGAAGCTTTCTTT
.,TRBV14,.,TRBJ1-1,CASSPYGVRESTEAFF,TGTGCCAGCAGCCCATATGGGGTTCGGGAATCCACTGAAGCTTTCTTT
.,TRBV15,.,TRBJ1-2,CATSRRGADYGYTF,TGTGCCACCAGCAGGCGAGGAGCGGACTATGGCTACACCTTC
.,TRBV6-6,.,TRBJ2-2,CASITNGAGELFF,TGTGCCAGCATTACTAATGGCGCCGGGGAGCTGTTTTTT
TRBD2,TRBV7-8,.,TRBJ2-1,CASSSTQSWGAGGFNEQFF,TGTGCCAGCAGCTCAACTCAATCTTGGGGGGCGGGAGGATTCAATGAGCAGTTCTTC